These 30 T cell receptor beta chains originate from one sample sequenced in a study of blood T cell repertoires in COVID-19. The table came from immunoSEQ multiplex PCR; TCRdb's copy has only in-frame clones and leaves some out. The table lists about 50,000 clones, 70% to 90% of them singletons. Sequencing was done on a sample of peripheral blood. These receptors were obtained from a human donor in a cohort sampled during active COVID-19.

The chain employs TRBV2 and TRBJ1-2, with D hard to call. V lost 1 base and J lost 8, with 17 bases in between. This CDR3 is built from 15 residues. Germline V gene lookup returns CDR1 SNHLY and CDR2 FYNNEI. The CDR3 sequence: CASSEGLYRGQGYTF. DNA for the CDR3: TGTGCCAGCAGTGAAGGTCTGTACCGAGGGCAGGGCTACACCTTC. Looking up the rest from reference TRBV2 and TRBJ1-2 gives the full variable domain: EPEVTQTPSHQVTQMGQEVILRCVPISNHLYFYWYRQILGQKVEFLVSFYNNEISEKSEIFDDQFSVERPDGSNFTLKIRSTKLEDSAMYFCASSEGLYRGQGYTFGSGTRLTVV.

There are a few counts of this clone. V and J are TRBV29-1 and TRBJ2-2; tentatively, D is TRBD1 (5 bases). V dropped 4 bases and J dropped 5 bases, with 14 bases sitting between them. The CDR3 covers 14 residues. Germline V gives CDR1 SQVTM, CDR2 ANQGSEA. CDR3 nucleotides: TGCAGCGTTGGGGTTTCAGCAGGGACCGGGGAGCTGTTTTTT. Amino acids: CSVGVSAGTGELFF.

The gene calls are TRBV30 and TRBJ1-1; D is perhaps TRBD1 (6 bases). The germline V gene has CDR1 GTSNPN and CDR2 SVGIG (reference sequence). Trimming stripped 1 base from V and 4 bases from J, with 10 bases between. The CDR3 sequence is 13 residues long. The CDR3 spells CAWSGWTATEAFF. In nucleotides, the CDR3 is TGTGCCTGGAGTGGCTGGACAGCCACTGAAGCTTTCTTT.

The chain joins TRBV28 to TRBJ1-6, with D tentatively TRBD1 (6 bases). Germline assignment: CDR1 MDHEN and CDR2 SYDVKM. V lost 6 bases to trimming and J lost 0 bases, with 18 bases between them. This CDR3 comprises 18 residues. CDR3 protein: CASSLGMTGVSYNSPLHF. CDR3 nucleotides: TGTGCCAGCAGCCTAGGCATGACAGGCGTCTCCTATAATTCACCCCTCCACTTT.

The rearrangement joins TRBV27 to TRBJ2-1; a weak D match, TRBD1 (5 bases). The CDR3 extends over 15 amino acids. The germline V gene encodes CDR1 MNHEY and CDR2 SMNVEV (reference sequence). The V and J ends lost 2 bases and 2 bases respectively, with 10 bases between them. The CDR3 bases are TGTGCCAGCAGTTTAAGCCAGGGCCCCTACAATGAGCAGTTCTTC. It specifies CASSLSQGPYNEQFF.

The CDR3 spells CASSEKEGAGTEAFF. The DNA for the CDR3 is TGTGCCAGCAGTGAAAAAGAGGGGGCTGGCACTGAAGCTTTCTTT. The V gene is TRBV6-1, the J gene TRBJ1-1; 7 bases match TRBD1. V lost 2 bases, J lost 4 bases, and 7 bases stayed unmatched. The CDR3 has 15 residues. Looked up from germline, CDR1 is MNHNS and CDR2 is SASEGT.

The V gene is TRBV11-3, the J gene TRBJ2-1, with 8 bases lining up with TRBD2. V gave up 5 bases and J gave up 3 bases; unmatched junction bases: 9. Germline CDR1 reads SGHNT; CDR2 reads YENEEA. CDR3 length: 16 amino acids. The CDR3 sequence: CASSVSGTRIYNEQFF. CDR3 nucleotides: TGTGCCAGCAGCGTGTCCGGGACTAGAATCTACAATGAGCAGTTCTTC. Drawing the rest from reference TRBV11-3 and TRBJ2-1, the complete variable domain is EAGVVQSPRYKIIEKKQPVAFWCNPISGHNTLYWYLQNLGQGPELLIRYENEEAVDDSQLPKDRFSAERLKGVDSTLKIQPAELGDSAVYLCASSVSGTRIYNEQFFGPGTRLTVL.

The DNA for the CDR3 is TGTGCCAGCAGTCCTAGCGGGAGTGCAGATACGCAGTATTTT. Its protein is CASSPSGSADTQYF. The rearrangement links TRBV6-6 to TRBJ2-3; 10 positions match TRBD2. With 5 bases clipped from V and 4 bases from J, the junction kept 3 bases outside the gene matches. CDR3 length equals 14 residues. Germline-derived CDR1 and CDR2 are MNHNY and SVGAGI (reference sequence).

The V and J genes are TRBV6-2 or TRBV6-3 and TRBJ2-7, with D possibly matching TRBD2 (6 bases). V was pared by 2 bases and J by 2 bases, with 16 bases between. This CDR3 region has 16 residues. The germline V gene has CDR1 MNHEY and CDR2 SVGEGT. CDR3 nucleotide sequence: TGTGCCAGCAGTTACAATGTGCGGGATGGGGCCTACGAGCAGTACGTC. This gives the protein CASSYNVRDGAYEQYV.

V gene TRBV5-6 combines with J gene TRBJ1-6, with D maybe TRBD1 (6 bases). Trimming stripped 4 bases from V and 11 bases from J, with 22 bases between. The CDR3 length is 16 residues. The germline gives CDR1 SGHDT, CDR2 YYEEEE. In nucleotides, the CDR3 is TGTGCCAGCAGCCGGAGATCCGGGACGCAGGGGCCACCCCTCCACTTT. Amino acids: CASSRRSGTQGPPLHF. Full variable domain (remainder filled in from reference TRBV5-6 and TRBJ1-6): DAGVTQSPTHLIKTRGQQVTLRCSPKSGHDTVSWYQQALGQGPQFIFQYYEEEERQRGNFPDRFSGHQFPNYSSELNVNALLLGDSALYLCASSRRSGTQGPPLHFGNGTRLTVT.

J is TRBJ1-4 and V is TRBV5-1, with 8 bases matching TRBD1. Trimming took 4 bases from V and 3 from J; bases not matched to a gene: 2. Germline CDR1 SGHRS, CDR2 YFSETQ. The CDR3 runs to 14 residues. The CDR3, as DNA: TGCGCCAGCAGCGCACAGGGGGCTAATGAAAAACTGTTTTTT. Its translation is CASSAQGANEKLFF.

V is TRBV19 and J is TRBJ2-3, with 7 nucleotides matching TRBD2. The ends lost 7 bases at V and 1 base at J; junction bases unmatched: 8. The CDR3 has 15 amino acids. Germline V lookup: CDR1 LNHDA, CDR2 SQIVND (reference sequence). The CDR3, as DNA: TGTGCCAGTACCCCAAATGCGGGGGGCACAGATACGCAGTATTTT. It encodes CASTPNAGGTDTQYF.

V and J are TRBV7-9 and TRBJ2-1, with TRBD2 as a possible D gene (5 bases). Germline V gene sequence: CDR1 SEHNR, CDR2 FQNEAQ (reference sequence). The CDR3 extends over 15 amino acids. Trimming took off 1 base at V and 5 bases at J, with 12 bases between the two ends. The CDR3 here is CASSLGSGFNNEQFF. In DNA, the CDR3 is TGTGCCAGCAGCTTAGGTTCGGGGTTCAACAATGAGCAGTTCTTC.

The chain combines TRBV24-1 with TRBJ2-3, with D perhaps TRBD2 (5 bases). Looked up from germline, CDR1 is KGHDR and CDR2 is SFDVKD. This CDR3 spans 13 amino acids. The V end lost 9 bases, the J end lost 2 bases, and 11 bases lay between the germline ends. The CDR3 coding sequence is TGTGCCACCGGGAGCCCGAACACAGATACGCAGTATTTT. Amino acids: CATGSPNTDTQYF.

The rearrangement links TRBV10-1 to TRBJ2-2, with 10 nucleotides matching TRBD2. Germline trimming cut 6 bases from V and 1 base from J; bases unmatched to any gene: 5. Germline V CDR1 and CDR2: WNHNN, SYGVQD (reference sequence). The CDR3 runs 16 residues. CDR3 bases: TGCGCCAGCAGCCCTTCTAGCGGGGGGAACACCGGGGAGCTGTTTTTT. It translates to CASSPSSGGNTGELFF.

Comment on this clone: At one end, the junction sequence differs from germline, possibly due to a read error. The chain joins TRBV27 to TRBJ2-2, with 14 bases lining up with TRBD2. The CDR3 runs 13 residues. The germline V gene encodes CDR1 MNHEY and CDR2 SMNVEV (reference sequence). CDR3 residues: CASMTSGGAGAVF. The DNA of the CDR3 is TGTGCCAGCATGACTAGCGGGGGGGCGGGAGCTGTTTTT.

The chain combines TRBV11-2 with TRBJ2-1; TRBD1 matches 7 bases. The germline V gene encodes CDR1 SGHAT and CDR2 FQNNGV. With 5 bases clipped from V and 14 bases from J, the junction kept 12 bases outside the gene matches. This CDR3 has 13 residues. CDR3 in DNA: TGTGCCAGCAGCCCGAACAGGGGACGGACGGAGTTCTTC. It translates to CASSPNRGRTEFF. The full variable domain, in which reference TRBV11-2 and TRBJ2-1 provide the parts outside the CDR3, is EAGVAQSPRYKIIEKRQSVAFWCNPISGHATLYWYQQILGQGPKLLIQFQNNGVVDDSQLPKDRFSAERLKGVDSTLKIQPAKLEDSAVYLCASSPNRGRTEFFGPGTRLTVL.

This clone showed up just once. The V call is TRBV3-1 (or the pseudogene TRBV3-2), the J call TRBJ1-6, with 11 bases matching TRBD1. V shed 1 base and J 9 bases; nucleotides not matched to a gene: 5. CDR3 length: 16 amino acids. Germline values: CDR1 LGHDT, CDR2 YNNKEL (reference sequence). The CDR3 DNA sequence: TGTGCCAGCAGCCAAGGTGGGACAGGGGGGCGTTCACCCCTCCACTTT. This codes for CASSQGGTGGRSPLHF.

The DNA of the CDR3 is TGTGCCAGCAGCTCACGGACTAGCGGTAGCTACAATGAGCAGTTCTTC. Amino acid sequence: CASSSRTSGSYNEQFF. The rearrangement joins TRBV11-3 to TRBJ2-1; 10 bases map to TRBD2. CDR1 and CDR2 (germline): SGHNT, YENEEA. V lost 4 bases to trimming and J lost 3 bases; unmatched junction nucleotides: 6. The CDR3 loop spans 16 amino acids.

The gene calls are TRBV14 and TRBJ1-4; the match to TRBD1 covers 8 bases. Germline V gives CDR1 SGHDN, CDR2 FVKESK. V gave up 5 bases and J gave up 8 bases; unmatched junction bases: 13. The CDR3 loop spans 16 amino acids. The DNA of the CDR3 is TGTGCCAGCAGCGAACTGCATGGACAGGGAGTGGAAAAACTGTTTTTT. Protein: CASSELHGQGVEKLFF.

The V call is TRBV4-3, the J call TRBJ1-1, with 11 bases fitting TRBD1. Unmatched junction bases numbered 8, after V lost 5 bases and J lost 3 bases. CDR3 length: 16 amino acids. The germline V gene has CDR1 LGHNA and CDR2 YSLEER. CDR3 in amino acids: CASSTHPGQGDTEAFF. CDR3 sequence (DNA): TGCGCCAGCAGCACCCATCCGGGACAGGGGGACACTGAAGCTTTCTTT.

This clone occurred once. The chain carries TRBV5-1 and TRBJ2-6, with D possibly being TRBD2 (6 bases). Trimming cost V 4 bases and J 13 bases, with 21 bases left between them. Per germline, CDR1 SGHRS and CDR2 YFSETQ. This CDR3 has 15 amino acids. The CDR3, as DNA: TGCGCCAGCAGCGAAATATCGGCGGGGACCTCGGTCCTGACTTTC. Its translation is CASSEISAGTSVLTF.

The chain couples TRBV30 to TRBJ2-5; possibly TRBD1 for D (6 bases). The CDR3 length is 13 residues. The germline V and J ends were trimmed by 4 bases and 7 bases, with 16 bases remaining between them. Per the germline V gene, CDR1 is GTSNPN and CDR2 is SVGIG (reference sequence). CDR3 sequence reads: CAWKVELGATQYF. CDR3 bases: TGTGCCTGGAAGGTCGAACTGGGGGCGACCCAGTACTTC.

This clone has a single count. V and J are TRBV2 and TRBJ2-1; no definite D call. The CDR3 spans 13 residues. The V and J ends lost 7 bases and 8 bases respectively, with 15 bases between them. Germline-derived CDR1 and CDR2 are SNHLY and FYNNEI. CDR3 sequence reads: CASIRSIIDEQFF. The CDR3 bases are TGTGCCAGCATCCGTAGTATTATCGATGAGCAGTTCTTC. The full variable domain, completed using reference TRBV2 and TRBJ2-1, is EPEVTQTPSHQVTQMGQEVILRCVPISNHLYFYWYRQILGQKVEFLVSFYNNEISEKSEIFDDQFSVERPDGSNFTLKIRSTKLEDSAMYFCASIRSIIDEQFFGPGTRLTVL.

The chain employs TRBV28 and TRBJ1-4, with a tentative D call TRBD1 (5 bases). CDR1 is MDHEN, CDR2 SYDVKM, per germline. Trimming removed 4 bases from V and 6 bases from J, with 15 bases in between. The length of the CDR3 is 15 residues. The CDR3 spells CASSSFGGGYEKLFF. The CDR3 bases are TGTGCCAGCAGTTCCTTTGGGGGGGGATATGAAAAACTGTTTTTT.

The rearrangement joins TRBV5-1 to TRBJ2-4; 11 bases are shared with TRBD2. Germline CDR1 is SGHRS and CDR2 is YFSETQ. The ends lost 4 bases at V and 2 bases at J; junction bases unmatched: 2. CDR3 length: 15 residues. This CDR3 is CASSQTSGTKNIQYF. The CDR3 bases are TGCGCCAGCAGCCAGACTAGCGGGACCAAAAACATTCAGTACTTC.

In DNA, the CDR3 is TGTGCCAGCTCACCTAGGGAGGGCAATCAGCCCCAGCATTTT. This sequence encodes CASSPREGNQPQHF. V and J are TRBV18 and TRBJ1-5; D is undetermined. The germline gives CDR1 KGHSH, CDR2 LQKENI. The CDR3 has 14 amino acids. Deletions cut 3 bases from V and 2 bases from J, with 8 bases between.

This sequence joins TRBV9 and TRBJ1-2, with 7 bases aligning to TRBD1. CDR1 SGDLS and CDR2 YYNGEE come from the germline V gene. The length of the CDR3 is 14 residues. V shed 4 bases and J 5 bases; nucleotides not matched to a gene: 8. The CDR3 loop is CASSPTGTLYGYTF. Written as DNA, the CDR3 is TGTGCCAGCAGCCCGACAGGGACGCTATATGGCTACACCTTC.

The chain carries TRBV11-3 and TRBJ2-1; no reliable D call. There are 16 residues in the CDR3. Germline CDR1 and CDR2: SGHNT and YENEEA. V lost 4 bases and J lost 0, with 13 bases in between. The CDR3 spells CASSSRVASSYNEQFF. CDR3 nucleotides: TGTGCCAGCAGCTCCCGGGTGGCCTCCTCCTACAATGAGCAGTTCTTC.

The rearrangement uses TRBV5-4 and TRBJ1-6, with TRBD1 identical over 7 bases. The germline gives CDR1 SGHNT, CDR2 YYREEE (reference sequence). The CDR3 totals 16 residues. Trimming removed 1 base from V and 5 bases from J; junction bases left unmatched: 6. The CDR3 nucleotides are TGTGCCAGCAGCTTGCCGGGACAGCCCAATAATTCACCCCTCCACTTT. As protein: CASSLPGQPNNSPLHF.